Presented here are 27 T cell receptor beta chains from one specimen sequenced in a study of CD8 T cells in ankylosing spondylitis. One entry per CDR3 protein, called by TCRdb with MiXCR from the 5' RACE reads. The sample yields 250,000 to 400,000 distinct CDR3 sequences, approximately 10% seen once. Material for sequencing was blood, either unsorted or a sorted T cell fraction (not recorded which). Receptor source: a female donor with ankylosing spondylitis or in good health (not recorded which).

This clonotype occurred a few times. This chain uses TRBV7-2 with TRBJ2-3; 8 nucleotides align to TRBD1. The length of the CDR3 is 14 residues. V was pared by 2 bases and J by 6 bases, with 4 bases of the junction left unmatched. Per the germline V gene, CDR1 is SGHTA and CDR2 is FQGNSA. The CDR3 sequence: CASSLTDRADTQYF. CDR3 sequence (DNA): TGTGCCAGCAGCTTAACGGACAGGGCGGATACGCAGTATTTT.

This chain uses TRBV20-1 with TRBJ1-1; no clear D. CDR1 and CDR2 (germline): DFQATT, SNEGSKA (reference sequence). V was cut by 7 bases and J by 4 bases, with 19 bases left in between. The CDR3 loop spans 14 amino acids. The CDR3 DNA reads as TGCAGTGGGGAAAGGGCGATTGGAGGCACTGAAGCTTTCTTT. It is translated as CSGERAIGGTEAFF.

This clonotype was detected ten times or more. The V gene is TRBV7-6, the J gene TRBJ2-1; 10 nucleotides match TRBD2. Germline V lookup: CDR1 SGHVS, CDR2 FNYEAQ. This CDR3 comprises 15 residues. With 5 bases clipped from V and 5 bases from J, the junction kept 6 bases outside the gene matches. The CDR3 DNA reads TGTGCCAGCAGCGTCTCGGGACTAGCGAACAATGAGCAGTTCTTC. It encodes CASSVSGLANNEQFF.

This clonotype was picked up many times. CDR3 DNA: TGTGCCAGCAGACCTATAGTCACCGGGGAGCTGTTTTTT. Translating gives CASRPIVTGELFF. The chain joins TRBV12-3 or TRBV12-4 to TRBJ2-2; no definite D call. The CDR3 runs to 13 residues. V was pared by 6 bases and J by 4 bases, with 9 bases between.

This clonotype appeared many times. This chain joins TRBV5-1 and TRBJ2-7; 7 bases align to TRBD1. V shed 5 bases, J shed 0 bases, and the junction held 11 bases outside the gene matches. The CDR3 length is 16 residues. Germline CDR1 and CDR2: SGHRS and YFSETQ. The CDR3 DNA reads TGCGCCAGCAGTGATCCGGGACAGAATTTCTCCTACGAGCAGTACTTC. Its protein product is CASSDPGQNFSYEQYF. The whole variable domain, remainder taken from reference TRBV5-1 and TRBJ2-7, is KAGVTQTPRYLIKTRGQQVTLSCSPISGHRSVSWYQQTPGQGLQFLFEYFSETQRNKGNFPGRFSGRQFSNSRSEMNVSTLELGDSALYLCASSDPGQNFSYEQYFGPGTRLTVT.

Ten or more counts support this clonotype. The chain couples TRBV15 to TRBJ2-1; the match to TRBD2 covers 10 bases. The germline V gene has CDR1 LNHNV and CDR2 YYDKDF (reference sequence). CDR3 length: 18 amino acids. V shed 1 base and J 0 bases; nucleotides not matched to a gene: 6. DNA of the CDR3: TGTGCCACCAGCAGAGGAGGACTAGCGGCGAGCTCCTACAATGAGCAGTTCTTC. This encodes CATSRGGLAASSYNEQFF.

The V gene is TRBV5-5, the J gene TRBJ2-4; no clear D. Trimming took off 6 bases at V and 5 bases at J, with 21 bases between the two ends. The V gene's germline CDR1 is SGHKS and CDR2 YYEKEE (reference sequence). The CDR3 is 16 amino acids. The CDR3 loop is CASNLRFETVENIQYF. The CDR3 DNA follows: TGTGCCAGCAACCTTAGGTTTGAAACGGTCGAAAACATTCAGTACTTC. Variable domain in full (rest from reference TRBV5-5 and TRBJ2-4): DAGVTQSPTHLIKTRGQQVTLRCSPISGHKSVSWYQQVLGQGPQFIFQYYEKEERGRGNFPDRFSARQFPNYSSELNVNALLLGDSALYLCASNLRFETVENIQYFGAGTRLSVL.

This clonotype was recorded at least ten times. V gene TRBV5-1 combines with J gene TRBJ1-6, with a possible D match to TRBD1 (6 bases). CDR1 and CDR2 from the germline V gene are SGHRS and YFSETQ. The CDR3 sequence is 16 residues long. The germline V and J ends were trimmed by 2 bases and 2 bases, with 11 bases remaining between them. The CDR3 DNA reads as TGCGCCAGCAGCTTTCAGGGGAGGACCTATAATTCACCCCTCCACTTT. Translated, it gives CASSFQGRTYNSPLHF.

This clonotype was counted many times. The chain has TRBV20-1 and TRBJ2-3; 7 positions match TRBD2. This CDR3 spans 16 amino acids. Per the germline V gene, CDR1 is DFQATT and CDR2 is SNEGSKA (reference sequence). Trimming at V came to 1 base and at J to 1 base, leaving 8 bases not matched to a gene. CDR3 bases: TGCAGTGCTAGAGGTCAAGGACGGGGGGGCACAGATACGCAGTATTTT. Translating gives CSARGQGRGGTDTQYF.

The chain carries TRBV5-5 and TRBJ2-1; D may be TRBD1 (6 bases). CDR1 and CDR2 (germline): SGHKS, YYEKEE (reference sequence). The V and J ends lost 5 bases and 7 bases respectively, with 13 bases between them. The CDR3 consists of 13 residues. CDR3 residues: CASSNRDTNEQFF. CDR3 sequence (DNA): TGTGCCAGCAGTAACCGGGACACGAATGAGCAGTTCTTC.

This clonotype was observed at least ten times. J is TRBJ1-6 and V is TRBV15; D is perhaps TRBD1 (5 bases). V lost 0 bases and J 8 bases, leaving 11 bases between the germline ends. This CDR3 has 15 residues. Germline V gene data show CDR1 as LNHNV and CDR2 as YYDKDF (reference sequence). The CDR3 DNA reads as TGTGCCACCAGCAGAGAGGCGACAGTGGATTCACCCCTCCACTTT. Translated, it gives CATSREATVDSPLHF.

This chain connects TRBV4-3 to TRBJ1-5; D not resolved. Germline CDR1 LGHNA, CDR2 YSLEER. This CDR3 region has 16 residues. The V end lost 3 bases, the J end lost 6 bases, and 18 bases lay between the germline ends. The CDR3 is CASSQVWGGLGQPQHF. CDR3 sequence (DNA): TGCGCCAGCAGCCAGGTCTGGGGAGGCCTTGGTCAGCCCCAGCATTTT.

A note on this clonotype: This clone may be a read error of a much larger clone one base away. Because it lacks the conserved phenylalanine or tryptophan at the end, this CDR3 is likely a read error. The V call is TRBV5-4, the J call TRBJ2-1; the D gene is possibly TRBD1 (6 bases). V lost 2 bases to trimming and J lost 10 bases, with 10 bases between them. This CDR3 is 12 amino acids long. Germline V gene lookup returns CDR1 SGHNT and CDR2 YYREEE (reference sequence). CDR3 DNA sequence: TGTGCCAGCAGCTTAAGGGGGACGGAGCAGTTCGTC. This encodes CASSLRGTEQFV.

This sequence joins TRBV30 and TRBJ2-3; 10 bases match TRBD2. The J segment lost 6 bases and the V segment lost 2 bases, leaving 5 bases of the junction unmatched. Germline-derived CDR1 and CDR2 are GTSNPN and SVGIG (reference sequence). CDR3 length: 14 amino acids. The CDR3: CAWSLGSGRDTQYF. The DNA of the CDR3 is TGTGCCTGGAGTTTAGGTAGCGGGAGGGATACGCAGTATTTT.

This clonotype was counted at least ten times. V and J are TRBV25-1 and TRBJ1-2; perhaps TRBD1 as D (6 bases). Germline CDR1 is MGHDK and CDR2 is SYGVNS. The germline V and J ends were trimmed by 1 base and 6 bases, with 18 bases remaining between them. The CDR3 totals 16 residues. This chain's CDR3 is CASSESGAGKGHGYTF. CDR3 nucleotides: TGTGCCAGCAGTGAATCGGGGGCAGGGAAGGGTCATGGCTACACCTTC.

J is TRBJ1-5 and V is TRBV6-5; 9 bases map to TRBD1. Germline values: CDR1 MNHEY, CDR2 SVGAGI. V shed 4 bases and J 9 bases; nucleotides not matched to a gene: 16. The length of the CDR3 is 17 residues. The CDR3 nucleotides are TGTGCCAGCAGTTCTAGAACAGGGGGCTCTGGAGTTGGGCCCCAGCATTTT. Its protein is CASSSRTGGSGVGPQHF.

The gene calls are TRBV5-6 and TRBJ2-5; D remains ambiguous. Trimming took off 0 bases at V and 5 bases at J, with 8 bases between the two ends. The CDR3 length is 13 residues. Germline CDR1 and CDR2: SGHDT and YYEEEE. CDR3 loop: CASSLEVVETQYF. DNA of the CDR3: TGTGCCAGCAGCTTGGAAGTCGTGGAGACCCAGTACTTC.

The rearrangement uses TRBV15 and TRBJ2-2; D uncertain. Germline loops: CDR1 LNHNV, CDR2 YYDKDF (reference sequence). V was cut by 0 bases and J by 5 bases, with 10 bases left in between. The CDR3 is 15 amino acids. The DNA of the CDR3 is TGTGCCACCAGCAGAGACCGGGTGCTAACCGGGGAGCTGTTTTTT. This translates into CATSRDRVLTGELFF. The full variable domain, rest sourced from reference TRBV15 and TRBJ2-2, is DAMVIQNPRYQVTQFGKPVTLSCSQTLNHNVMYWYQQKSSQAPKLLFHYYDKDFNNEADTPDNFQSRRPNTSFCFLDIRSPGLGDTAMYLCATSRDRVLTGELFFGEGSRLTVL.

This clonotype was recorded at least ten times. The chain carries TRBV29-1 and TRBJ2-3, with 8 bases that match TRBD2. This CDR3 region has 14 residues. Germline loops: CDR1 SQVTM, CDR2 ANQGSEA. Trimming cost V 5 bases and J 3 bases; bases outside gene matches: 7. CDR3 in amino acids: CSVFRGGLTDTQYF. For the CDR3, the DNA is TGCAGCGTTTTCCGGGGGGGCCTGACAGATACGCAGTATTTT.

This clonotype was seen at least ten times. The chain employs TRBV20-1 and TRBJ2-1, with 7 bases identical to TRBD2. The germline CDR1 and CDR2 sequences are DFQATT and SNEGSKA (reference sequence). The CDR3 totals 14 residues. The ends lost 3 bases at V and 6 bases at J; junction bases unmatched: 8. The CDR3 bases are TGCAGTGCTAGTGATAGCGGGCTAGCCAATGAGCAGTTCTTC. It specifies CSASDSGLANEQFF.

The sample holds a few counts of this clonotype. The DNA for the CDR3 is TGCAGTGCTAGAGAGGGGGCAGGAAACACTGAAGCTTTCTTT. Its protein is CSAREGAGNTEAFF. The gene calls are TRBV20-1 and TRBJ1-1, with a possible D match to TRBD1 (6 bases). CDR3 length equals 14 residues. The germline CDR1 and CDR2 sequences are DFQATT and SNEGSKA (reference sequence). Trimming took 0 bases from V and 2 from J, leaving 10 bases between them.

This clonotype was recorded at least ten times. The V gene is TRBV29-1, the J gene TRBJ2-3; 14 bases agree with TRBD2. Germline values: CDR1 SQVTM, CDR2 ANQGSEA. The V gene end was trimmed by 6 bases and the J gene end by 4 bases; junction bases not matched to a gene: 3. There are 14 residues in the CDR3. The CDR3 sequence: CSVGGLAGADTQYF. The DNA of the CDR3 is TGCAGCGTGGGGGGACTAGCGGGAGCAGATACGCAGTATTTT.

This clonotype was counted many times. The CDR3 sequence is CASSQDEGVGYNEQFF. The DNA for the CDR3 is TGTGCCAGCAGCCAAGACGAAGGGGTAGGGTACAATGAGCAGTTCTTC. The chain is built from TRBV4-2 and TRBJ2-1; possibly TRBD1 for D (5 bases). Trimming took off 0 bases at V and 4 bases at J, with 13 bases between the two ends. The CDR3 spans 16 residues. Germline V gene lookup returns CDR1 LGHNA and CDR2 YNFKEQ.

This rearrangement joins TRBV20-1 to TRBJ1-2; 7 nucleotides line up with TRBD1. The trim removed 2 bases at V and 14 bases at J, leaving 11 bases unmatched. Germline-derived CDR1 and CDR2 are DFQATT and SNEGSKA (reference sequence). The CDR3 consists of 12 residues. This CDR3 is CSARPGQKLETF. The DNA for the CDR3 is TGCAGTGCTAGACCGGGACAGAAATTGGAGACCTTC.

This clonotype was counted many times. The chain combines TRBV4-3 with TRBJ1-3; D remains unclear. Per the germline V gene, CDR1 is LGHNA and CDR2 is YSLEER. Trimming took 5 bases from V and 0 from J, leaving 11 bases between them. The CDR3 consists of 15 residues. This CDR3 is CASSLRHTSGNTIYF. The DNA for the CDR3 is TGCGCCAGCAGCTTACGTCATACCTCTGGAAACACCATATATTTT.

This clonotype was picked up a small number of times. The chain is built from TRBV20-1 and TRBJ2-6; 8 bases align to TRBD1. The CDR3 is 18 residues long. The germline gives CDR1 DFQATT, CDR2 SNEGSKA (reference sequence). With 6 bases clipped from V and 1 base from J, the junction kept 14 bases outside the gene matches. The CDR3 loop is CSAKLLTGASSGANVLTF. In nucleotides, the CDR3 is TGCAGTGCAAAACTACTGACAGGGGCCTCTTCTGGGGCCAACGTCCTGACTTTC.

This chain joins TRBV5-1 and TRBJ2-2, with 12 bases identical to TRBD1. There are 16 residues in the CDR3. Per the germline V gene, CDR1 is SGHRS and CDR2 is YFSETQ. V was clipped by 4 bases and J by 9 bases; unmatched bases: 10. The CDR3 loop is CASSHPPGQGARELFF. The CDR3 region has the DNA TGCGCCAGCAGCCACCCTCCGGGACAGGGGGCCCGGGAGCTGTTTTTT.